This T cell receptor (beta chain) was identified during a study of cytomegalovirus exposure and HLA in healthy donors. Whole-study findings and limits: The study put some 150 TCR beta chains on its list as cytomegalovirus-associated. Most likely, a cluster of highly shared sequence variants arose as a sequencing artifact. HLA restriction was apparent for most CMV-associated TCR beta chains in a later analysis.

PCR involved 60 Vbeta and 13 Jbeta primers. Assay: immunoSEQ multiplex PCR; the TCRdb copy retains only in-frame clones and omits some. The sample holds about 120,000 clones, roughly 77% seen once. Trimming at V came to 2 bases and at J to 3 bases, leaving 10 bases not matched to a gene. Germline V CDR1 and CDR2: SGHDT, YYEEEE. The CDR3 extends over 16 amino acids. On this clone: As yet, its antigen is unknown.

The clonotype was recovered from a man in his late teens or twenties in good health and CMV-seronegative. V gene TRBV5-6 combines with J gene TRBJ1-2; 7 bases map to TRBD1. Source material: PBMCs. The CDR3 coding sequence is TGTGCCAGCAGCTTAACCGGGACAGCTAAAGACTATGGCTACACCTTC. It specifies CASSLTGTAKDYGYTF.